Each of the 26 T cell receptor beta chains below was sequenced from the same sample in a study of a mutant IDH1 vaccine in newly diagnosed glioma. Antigen specificity for these receptors is unknown. Clones were read by immunoSEQ multiplex PCR, and TCRdb kept only the in-frame ones, dropping some. The data contain around 85,000 clones, approximately 85% of them singletons. Time point defined: week 23, last vaccination. The investigators gave 300 ug of mutant IDH1 20-mer peptide in each vaccine dose, together with topical imiquimod. This material consisted of PBMCs, taken from a glioma patient whose treatment included an IDH1 peptide vaccine. The receptors stem from a man aged 25 to 45 with glioma. Some clones in this sample may be carry-over from other donors' samples.

The gene calls are TRBV7-3 and TRBJ1-1; the D is unclear. Germline V gene data show CDR1 as SGHTA and CDR2 as FQGTGA. The CDR3 has 13 residues. V dropped 6 bases and J dropped 0 bases, with 8 bases sitting between them. CDR3 nucleotide sequence: TGTGCCAGCAGTTCGAACATGAACACTGAAGCTTTCTTT. The encoded protein is CASSSNMNTEAFF. The entire variable domain, with the rest obtained from reference TRBV7-3 and TRBJ1-1, is as follows: GAGVSQTPSNKVTEKGKYVELRCDPISGHTALYWYRQSLGQGPEFLIYFQGTGAADDSGLPNDRFFAVRPEGSVSTLKIQRTERGDSAVYLCASSSNMNTEAFFGQGTRLTVV.

With respect to this clone: At one end, the junction sequence differs from germline, possibly due to a read error. The CDR3 DNA sequence: TGTGCCAGCAGTGAAGCTCAGGCCCTAGTGGAGACCCGGTACTTC. Amino acid sequence: CASSEAQALVETRYF. The genes are TRBV2 and TRBJ2-5; D gene unclear. The CDR3 extends over 15 amino acids. Germline V gives CDR1 SNHLY, CDR2 FYNNEI.

This clone was picked up a small number of times. The CDR3 DNA reads as TGTGCCAGCCCCGCGTGGGGACCTCGGGGAGCTTTCTTT. The encoded protein is CASPAWGPRGAFF. V gene TRBV6-1 combines with J gene TRBJ1-1; a weak D match, TRBD1 (5 bases). Germline assignment: CDR1 MNHNS and CDR2 SASEGT. Between the trimmed V and J ends, which lost 8 bases and 10 bases, there was a span of 20 bases. This CDR3 has 13 amino acids.

The chain has TRBV4-1 and TRBJ2-7; 16 bases agree with TRBD2. CDR3 length equals 19 residues. The germline V gene encodes CDR1 MGHRA and CDR2 YSYEKL. The V segment lost 4 bases and the J segment 4 bases; nucleotides outside the gene matches: 13. CDR3 protein: CASSPSIPGTSGRGYEQYF. CDR3 DNA: TGCGCCAGCAGCCCCAGCATCCCCGGGACTAGCGGGAGGGGGTACGAGCAGTACTTC.

The J gene is TRBJ1-4, the V gene TRBV6-6, with TRBD1 matching 12 bases. The CDR3 is 14 amino acids. CDR1 MNHNY and CDR2 SVGAGI come from the germline V gene (reference sequence). The junction had 2 bases not matched to a gene; V was cut back by 4 bases and J by 8 bases. Here the CDR3 reads CASSSGTGGEKLFF. The CDR3 DNA reads as TGTGCCAGCAGTTCCGGGACAGGGGGCGAAAAACTGTTTTTT.

This sequence joins TRBV7-8 and TRBJ1-1; the D is unclear. This CDR3 is 14 amino acids long. CDR1 SGHVS and CDR2 FQNEAQ come from the germline V gene. The V end was cut by 2 bases, the J end by 0 bases, with 7 bases between. CDR3 amino acids: CASSLTEMNTEAFF. DNA of the CDR3: TGTGCCAGCAGCTTAACAGAAATGAACACTGAAGCTTTCTTT.

V usage is TRBV15 and J usage is TRBJ1-2; 9 nucleotides match TRBD1. V was clipped by 4 bases and J by 4 bases; unmatched bases: 1. Germline-derived CDR1 and CDR2 are LNHNV and YYDKDF (reference sequence). The length of the CDR3 is 13 residues. The CDR3 protein is CATSKQGAYGYTF. CDR3 DNA sequence: TGTGCCACCAGCAAACAGGGGGCCTATGGCTACACCTTC.

This chain joins TRBV28 and TRBJ1-1; TRBD1 matches at 9 bases. Germline V gives CDR1 MDHEN, CDR2 SYDVKM. After removal of 3 bases from V and 4 bases from J, the junction contained 6 bases not matched to a gene. The CDR3 runs 15 residues. CDR3 protein: CASSFRDRDATEAFF. CDR3 DNA sequence: TGTGCCAGCAGTTTCCGGGACAGGGACGCCACTGAAGCTTTCTTT.

This sequence joins TRBV7-2 and TRBJ1-1; 9 nucleotides match TRBD1. V gave up 1 base and J gave up 11 bases; unmatched junction bases: 8. This CDR3 region has 14 residues. Germline CDR1 reads SGHTA; CDR2 reads FQGNSA. In DNA form, the CDR3 reads TGTGCCAGCAGCTTAGGACAGGGGGATCTGGAGGCTTTCTTT. It codes for CASSLGQGDLEAFF.

The rearrangement uses TRBV5-1 and TRBJ2-2; a possible D gene is TRBD1 (5 bases). The CDR3 is 14 residues long. Trimming took 0 bases from V and 5 from J, leaving 8 bases between them. The germline V gene has CDR1 SGHRS and CDR2 YFSETQ. The CDR3 reads CASSLGTGTGELFF. CDR3 DNA: TGCGCCAGCAGCTTGGGTACAGGTACCGGGGAGCTGTTTTTT.

Concerning this clone: A much larger clone differs from this one at a single base, so this may be a read error. The sample holds other DNA sequences that translate to the same CDR3. The rearrangement joins TRBV6-5 to TRBJ2-2, with TRBD2 as a possible D gene (5 bases). Germline V gene data show CDR1 as MNHEY and CDR2 as SVGAGI. This CDR3 region has 15 residues. CDR3 sequence: CASSLTAGPLGELFF. The CDR3 DNA follows: TGTGCCAGCAGTTTGACGGCCGGTCCTCTCGGGGAGCTGTTTTTC.

In its sample, this clone was seen once. CDR3 residues: CASSLATANNEQFF. Written as DNA, the CDR3 is TGCGCCAGCAGCTTGGCGACAGCTAACAATGAGCAGTTCTTC. This sequence joins TRBV5-1 and TRBJ2-1; possibly TRBD1 for D (5 bases). The ends were cut back, 0 bases at V and 5 bases at J, with 9 bases in the middle. The CDR3 has 14 amino acids. Per germline, CDR1 SGHRS and CDR2 YFSETQ.

V usage is TRBV5-4 and J usage is TRBJ2-3, with 8 nucleotides matching TRBD2. V shed 4 bases and J 7 bases; nucleotides not matched to a gene: 14. The V gene's germline CDR1 is SGHNT and CDR2 YYREEE (reference sequence). The CDR3 covers 16 residues. The CDR3 here is CASSPLGGAGEHTQYF. CDR3 DNA: TGTGCCAGCAGCCCTTTGGGGGGAGCGGGAGAACATACGCAGTATTTT.

The chain carries TRBV11-2 and TRBJ1-3; D is perhaps TRBD1 (5 bases). The length of the CDR3 is 17 residues. V was clipped by 5 bases and J by 0 bases, with 17 bases between them. From germline, CDR1 is SGHAT and CDR2 FQNNGV. The CDR3 sequence is CASSPGRGRISGNTIYF. The CDR3 nucleotides are TGTGCCAGCAGCCCCGGCCGGGGACGGATCTCTGGAAACACCATATATTTT.

The chain couples TRBV7-9 to TRBJ2-2; D gene ambiguous. V was cut by 5 bases and J by 2 bases, with 12 bases left in between. This CDR3 has 15 amino acids. From germline, CDR1 is SEHNR and CDR2 FQNEAQ (reference sequence). CDR3 residues: CASSPKGRNTGELFF. CDR3 coding DNA: TGTGCCAGCAGCCCCAAGGGCCGAAACACCGGGGAGCTGTTTTTT. The full variable domain, completed using reference TRBV7-9 and TRBJ2-2, is DTGVSQNPRHKITKRGQNVTFRCDPISEHNRLYWYRQTLGQGPEFLTYFQNEAQLEKSRLLSDRFSAERPKGSFSTLEIQRTEQGDSAMYLCASSPKGRNTGELFFGEGSRLTVL.

V is TRBV5-1 and J is TRBJ2-3; 12 positions agree with TRBD2. The germline V gene has CDR1 SGHRS and CDR2 YFSETQ. The CDR3 loop spans 18 amino acids. The V segment lost 4 bases and the J segment 0 bases; nucleotides outside the gene matches: 9. CDR3 sequence reads: CASSPEGLAGGSTDTQYF. The CDR3 DNA follows: TGCGCCAGCAGCCCGGAGGGCCTAGCGGGGGGGAGCACAGATACGCAGTATTTT.

This clone was observed a single time. The V and J genes are TRBV19 and TRBJ1-5; D not resolved. From germline, CDR1 is LNHDA and CDR2 SQIVND (reference sequence). The CDR3 is made up of 13 amino acids. V was trimmed by 2 bases and J by 8 bases, leaving 10 bases between them. Written as DNA, the CDR3 is TGTGCCAGTAGTATACGCCCGGCGGAGCCCCAGCATTTT. Its protein is CASSIRPAEPQHF. Using reference TRBV19 and TRBJ1-5 for the parts outside the CDR3, the full variable domain is DGGITQSPKYLFRKEGQNVTLSCEQNLNHDAMYWYRQDPGQGLRLIYYSQIVNDFQKGDIAEGYSVSREKKESFPLTVTSAQKNPTAFYLCASSIRPAEPQHFGDGTRLSIL.

The chain has TRBV5-4 and TRBJ1-1; no reliable D call. This CDR3 contains 15 residues. From germline, CDR1 is SGHNT and CDR2 YYREEE (reference sequence). Trimming cost V 3 bases and J 0 bases, with 12 bases left between them. DNA of the CDR3: TGTGCCAGCAGCTCGGACCGGGCGGTGAACACTGAAGCTTTCTTT. This gives the protein CASSSDRAVNTEAFF.

The chain carries TRBV5-1 and TRBJ2-3; no definite D call. Germline-derived CDR1 and CDR2 are SGHRS and YFSETQ. The CDR3 is 14 residues long. V lost 0 bases and J 2 bases, leaving 7 bases between the germline ends. The DNA for the CDR3 is TGCGCCAGCAGCTTGGTTCCGAACACAGATACGCAGTATTTT. Its translation is CASSLVPNTDTQYF.

This clone appeared a single time. The rearrangement joins TRBV4-3 to TRBJ2-2; D is possibly TRBD1 (5 bases). V shed 4 bases and J shed 1 base, with 7 bases lying between them. The CDR3 spans 14 residues. Germline V gene lookup returns CDR1 LGHNA and CDR2 YSLEER. The DNA for the CDR3 is TGCGCCAGCAGCCTGGGGCGGAACACCGGGGAGCTGTTTTTT. Residues: CASSLGRNTGELFF.

The gene calls are TRBV7-9 and TRBJ2-3; TRBD2 aligns across 9 bases. CDR3 length: 16 residues. Germline CDR1 SEHNR, CDR2 FQNEAQ (reference sequence). Trimming cost V 1 base and J 2 bases; bases outside gene matches: 4. In DNA form, the CDR3 reads TGTGCCAGCAGCTTAGGGAGCGGGGGGACCACAGATACGCAGTATTTT. It specifies CASSLGSGGTTDTQYF. The whole variable domain, remainder taken from reference TRBV7-9 and TRBJ2-3, is DTGVSQNPRHKITKRGQNVTFRCDPISEHNRLYWYRQTLGQGPEFLTYFQNEAQLEKSRLLSDRFSAERPKGSFSTLEIQRTEQGDSAMYLCASSLGSGGTTDTQYFGPGTRLTVL.

The chain recombines TRBV18 with TRBJ1-4, with 9 bases matching TRBD1. J lost 8 bases, V lost 6 bases, and 10 bases had no gene match. The V gene's germline CDR1 is KGHSH and CDR2 LQKENI. The CDR3 extends over 15 amino acids. CDR3 in amino acids: CASSPRQGDREKLFF. As DNA, the CDR3 is TGTGCCAGCTCCCCCAGACAGGGGGATCGAGAAAAACTGTTTTTT.

As concerns this clone: At one end the junction does not follow the germline gene, possibly because of a read error. This rearrangement joins TRBV7-2 to TRBJ1-1; D remains unclear. Germline V gives CDR1 SGHTA, CDR2 FQGNSA. There are 12 residues in the CDR3. CDR3 region: CASSLASIPHDF. The CDR3 nucleotides read TGTGCCAGCAGCTTAGCCTCGATCCCCCACGATTTT. The full variable domain, completed using reference TRBV7-2 and TRBJ1-1, is GAGVSQSPSNKVTEKGKDVELRCDPISGHTALYWYRQSLGQGLEFLIYFQGNSAPDKSGLPSDRFSAERTGGSVSTLTIQRTQQEDSAVYLCASSLASIPHDFGQGTRLTVV.

V and J are TRBV5-1 and TRBJ1-1, with TRBD1 matching over 8 bases. Germline lookup yields CDR1 SGHRS and CDR2 YFSETQ. The junction had 4 bases not matched to a gene; V was cut back by 0 bases and J by 3 bases. The CDR3 consists of 15 residues. The chain's CDR3 is CASSLDTRGHTEAFF. CDR3 sequence (DNA): TGCGCCAGCAGCTTGGACACCAGGGGGCACACTGAAGCTTTCTTT.

This rearrangement joins TRBV7-2 to TRBJ1-5; TRBD1 is a possible D gene (6 bases). The CDR3 is 15 amino acids. Trimming cost V 2 bases and J 3 bases, with 11 bases left between them. Germline V lookup: CDR1 SGHTA, CDR2 FQGNSA. CDR3 in amino acids: CASSLQRGANQPQHF. The CDR3 DNA is TGTGCCAGCAGCTTACAACGGGGGGCCAATCAGCCCCAGCATTTT.

The chain is built from TRBV6-6 and TRBJ1-1; 8 bases are shared with TRBD1. The J segment lost 4 bases and the V segment lost 5 bases, leaving 9 bases of the junction unmatched. The germline V gene encodes CDR1 MNHNY and CDR2 SVGAGI (reference sequence). The CDR3 is 15 amino acids. The DNA of the CDR3 is TGTGCCAGCAGTCCCTCGACAGGGGTGGGCACTGAAGCTTTCTTT. It is translated as CASSPSTGVGTEAFF.